These 29 T cell receptor beta chains were all obtained from the same sample, sequenced in a study of blood T cell repertoires in COVID-19. Assay used: immunoSEQ multiplex PCR; TCRdb lists only in-frame clones, some missing. The sample has 200,000 to 300,000 clones, 88% seen once. The sample comprised PBMCs or T cells enriched from blood (not recorded which). The receptors were gathered from a woman aged 40 to 50 with acute COVID-19.

V gene TRBV18 combines with J gene TRBJ1-3; the D is unclear. CDR3 length: 13 amino acids. V was clipped by 3 bases and J by 9 bases, with 12 bases between them. In germline, CDR1 is KGHSH, CDR2 LQKENI. This CDR3 reads CASSPTDRGTIYF. CDR3 coding DNA: TGTGCCAGCTCACCCACAGATCGGGGCACCATATATTTT.

The rearrangement links TRBV7-8 to TRBJ1-1; no clear D. The CDR3 is 13 amino acids. CDR1 is SGHVS and CDR2 is FQNEAQ in the germline V gene. V gave up 1 base and J gave up 4 bases, with 7 bases separating them. CDR3 DNA sequence: TGTGCCAGCAGCTTAGTCGAGGGCACTGAAGCTTTCTTT. This encodes CASSLVEGTEAFF.

This clone was counted between two and nine times. The gene calls are TRBV27 and TRBJ1-4; the match to TRBD1 covers 8 bases. The CDR3 loop spans 15 amino acids. Losses at the gene ends were 2 bases for V and 4 bases for J; bases not matched to a gene: 3. Germline V gives CDR1 MNHEY, CDR2 SMNVEV (reference sequence). The CDR3 region is CASSLQGALNEKLFF. CDR3 nucleotides: TGTGCCAGCAGTTTACAGGGGGCGCTTAATGAAAAACTGTTTTTT.

V usage is TRBV9 and J usage is TRBJ2-3; 7 bases align to TRBD2. The CDR3 runs to 16 residues. Germline trimming cut 4 bases from V and 2 bases from J; bases unmatched to any gene: 10. Germline V gives CDR1 SGDLS, CDR2 YYNGEE. CDR3 in DNA: TGTGCCAGCAGCCCCCCTTGGGGGGGGTCCACAGATACGCAGTATTTT. It codes for CASSPPWGGSTDTQYF.

This sequence joins TRBV5-6 and TRBJ1-6, with TRBD1 matching 10 bases. This CDR3 has 16 amino acids. The V and J ends lost 4 bases and 6 bases, in that order; junction bases with no gene match: 7. The germline gives CDR1 SGHDT, CDR2 YYEEEE. The DNA of the CDR3 is TGTGCCAGCAGCGACGGAGGGACAGGGGTTAATTCACCCCTCCACTTT. It specifies CASSDGGTGVNSPLHF.

The chain uses TRBV28 and TRBJ1-1; D is perhaps TRBD1 (5 bases). The CDR3 is 16 residues long. Germline V gene lookup returns CDR1 MDHEN and CDR2 SYDVKM. Deletions cut 4 bases from V and 1 base from J, with 16 bases between. CDR3 loop: CASSYNPRTTNTEAFF. The CDR3 DNA is TGTGCCAGCAGTTACAACCCCCGGACAACGAACACTGAAGCTTTCTTT. Supplemented by reference TRBV28 and TRBJ1-1, the full variable domain reads DVKVTQSSRYLVKRTGEKVFLECVQDMDHENMFWYRQDPGLGLRLIYFSYDVKMKEKGDIPEGYSVSREKKERFSLILESASTNQTSMYLCASSYNPRTTNTEAFFGQGTRLTVV.

A few counts support this clone. The rearrangement links TRBV6-2 or TRBV6-3 to TRBJ2-1; 12 bases fit TRBD2. The CDR3 is 15 residues long. The V gene's germline CDR1 is MNHEY and CDR2 SVGEGT. The V and J ends lost 4 bases and 7 bases, in that order; junction bases with no gene match: 5. CDR3 residues: CASSFGLAGPNEQFF. The CDR3 bases are TGTGCCAGCAGTTTCGGACTAGCGGGGCCTAATGAGCAGTTCTTC.

The count of this clone is one. The chain couples TRBV30 to TRBJ1-2; 7 bases are shared with TRBD1. The CDR3 covers 12 residues. Germline CDR1 reads GTSNPN; CDR2 reads SVGIG (reference sequence). Unmatched junction bases numbered 1, after V lost 4 bases and J lost 2 bases. The CDR3 loop reads CAWKGGNYGYTF. DNA for the CDR3: TGTGCCTGGAAAGGGGGCAACTATGGCTACACCTTC.

This chain connects TRBV7-9 to TRBJ2-5; 8 bases are a match to TRBD1. Losses at the gene ends were 6 bases for V and 5 bases for J; bases not matched to a gene: 11. Germline V gives CDR1 SEHNR, CDR2 FQNEAQ (reference sequence). The CDR3 covers 15 residues. CDR3: CASSPWDRRLETQYF. As DNA, the CDR3 is TGTGCCAGCAGTCCCTGGGACAGGCGGTTGGAGACCCAGTACTTC.

The rearrangement links TRBV7-8 to TRBJ2-5, with D possibly being TRBD1 (5 bases). The length of the CDR3 is 16 residues. Per the germline V gene, CDR1 is SGHVS and CDR2 is FQNEAQ. Trimming shortened V by 6 bases and J by 5 bases, and 22 bases separated the two germline ends. The CDR3 loop is CASSLAGAFKGETQYF. The DNA for the CDR3 is TGTGCCAGCAGTCTTGCTGGGGCCTTCAAGGGGGAGACCCAGTACTTC.

This clone turned up a few times. The same CDR3 also results from other DNA sequences found in this sample. V gene TRBV19 combines with J gene TRBJ1-1, with D possibly matching TRBD1 (5 bases). The CDR3 runs to 14 residues. V was shortened by 3 bases and J by 1 base, with 9 bases between the two germline ends. Germline V gene data show CDR1 as LNHDA and CDR2 as SQIVND (reference sequence). The CDR3 bases are TGTGCCAGTAGTATCCAGGGTCCGAACACTGAAGCTTTCTTT. It encodes CASSIQGPNTEAFF.

CDR3 sequence reads: CASCSQGAIGELFF. The CDR3 DNA reads as TGCGCCAGCTGTTCTCAGGGGGCTATAGGAGAGCTGTTTTTT. The rearrangement uses TRBV5-1 and TRBJ2-2, with 8 bases aligning to TRBD1. The germline V gene encodes CDR1 SGHRS and CDR2 YFSETQ. The CDR3 consists of 14 residues. Germline trimming cut 7 bases from V and 11 bases from J; bases unmatched to any gene: 13.

The chain carries TRBV19 and TRBJ2-2; TRBD1 aligns across 7 bases. Germline values: CDR1 LNHDA, CDR2 SQIVND (reference sequence). The CDR3 is 13 amino acids. With V trimmed by 6 bases and J by 6 bases, 4 bases remained unmatched. DNA for the CDR3: TGTGCCAGTAGGGACACAGGGGCCGGGGAGCTGTTTTTT. Encoded protein: CASRDTGAGELFF.

The chain combines TRBV6-5 with TRBJ2-5, with 11 bases aligning to TRBD1. The germline CDR1 and CDR2 sequences are MNHEY and SVGAGI. The length of the CDR3 is 16 residues. Trimming cost V 0 bases and J 4 bases; bases outside gene matches: 4. The CDR3 nucleotides are TGTGCCAGCAGTTACTCGTGGACAGGGGGCGGAGAGACCCAGTACTTC. This codes for CASSYSWTGGGETQYF.

The V call is TRBV11-3, the J call TRBJ1-1; possibly TRBD1 for D (6 bases). Trimming stripped 4 bases from V and 4 bases from J, with 16 bases between. This CDR3 is built from 15 residues. Germline loops: CDR1 SGHNT, CDR2 YENEEA. Here the CDR3 DNA reads TGTGCCAGCAGCTCCCGCGGGGGAGGGGGCACTGAAGCTTTCTTT. Translated: CASSSRGGGGTEAFF.

A few counts support this clone. The chain is built from TRBV5-6 and TRBJ1-2, with D perhaps matching TRBD1 (6 bases). This CDR3 is 13 amino acids long. Looked up from germline, CDR1 is SGHDT and CDR2 is YYEEEE. The ends were cut back, 4 bases at V and 8 bases at J, with 15 bases in the middle. The DNA of the CDR3 is TGTGCCAGCAGCCTATACAGGGTAGGGGGCTACACCTTC. This translates into CASSLYRVGGYTF.

CDR3 DNA sequence: TGTGCCTGGAAGGCGGGACCCACAGATACGCAGTATTTT. Its protein product is CAWKAGPTDTQYF. The J gene is TRBJ2-3, the V gene TRBV30, with D possibly TRBD2 on 6 matching bases. The CDR3 has 13 residues. Deletions cut 4 bases from V and 2 bases from J, with 10 bases between. Germline values: CDR1 GTSNPN, CDR2 SVGIG (reference sequence).

The chain combines TRBV3-1 (or the pseudogene TRBV3-2) with TRBJ2-5, with 9 bases fitting TRBD2. The germline CDR1 and CDR2 sequences are LGHDT and YNNKEL (reference sequence). This CDR3 region has 14 residues. Unmatched junction bases numbered 3, after V lost 4 bases and J lost 3 bases. This chain's CDR3 is CASSLRTSEETQYF. CDR3 coding DNA: TGTGCCAGCAGCCTTCGGACTAGCGAAGAGACCCAGTACTTC.

A remark on this clone: Other DNA sequences in the sample encode the same CDR3. The chain recombines TRBV5-1 with TRBJ2-7; the match to TRBD1 covers 7 bases. Trimming at V came to 0 bases and at J to 0 bases, leaving 3 bases not matched to a gene. This CDR3 comprises 15 residues. Germline values: CDR1 SGHRS, CDR2 YFSETQ. CDR3 sequence (DNA): TGCGCCAGCAGCTTGGGGACAGGACGCTCCTACGAGCAGTACGTC. Protein: CASSLGTGRSYEQYV.

The rearrangement uses TRBV4-1 and TRBJ1-4; the match to TRBD1 covers 9 bases. Germline CDR1 and CDR2: MGHRA and YSYEKL. J was trimmed by 6 bases and V by 2 bases; bases with no gene match: 4. The length of the CDR3 is 15 residues. The CDR3 region has the DNA TGCGCCAGCAGCCAACCTACAGGGGGCGATGAAAAACTGTTTTTT. Its protein is CASSQPTGGDEKLFF.

The gene calls are TRBV7-7 and TRBJ2-1; TRBD2 is a possible D gene (6 bases). V was pared by 3 bases and J by 4 bases, with 19 bases between. CDR3 length: 17 residues. CDR1 is SSHAT and CDR2 is FNYEAQ in the germline V gene (reference sequence). The CDR3 region has the DNA TGTGCCAGCAGCTTTAGTCCCTTGCGGGGAGGTTACAATGAGCAGTTCTTC. Encoded protein: CASSFSPLRGGYNEQFF.

This chain connects TRBV7-9 to TRBJ2-1; D may be TRBD1 (6 bases). The V end lost 0 bases, the J end lost 9 bases, and 24 bases lay between the germline ends. The germline V gene encodes CDR1 SEHNR and CDR2 FQNEAQ (reference sequence). The CDR3 spans 18 residues. CDR3 DNA sequence: TGTGCCAGCAGCTTAGCCTCACCGGGCAGGGGCGGCCCCCGTGAGCAGTTCTTC. This encodes CASSLASPGRGGPREQFF.

The rearrangement uses TRBV19 and TRBJ2-7, with 10 bases that match TRBD2. The trim removed 3 bases at V and 2 bases at J, leaving 4 bases unmatched. CDR1 LNHDA and CDR2 SQIVND come from the germline V gene (reference sequence). The CDR3 covers 15 residues. CDR3 sequence reads: CASSISGGPPYEQYF. The CDR3 DNA follows: TGTGCCAGTAGTATTAGCGGGGGGCCCCCCTACGAGCAGTACTTC.

The J gene is TRBJ1-4, the V gene TRBV3-1 (or the pseudogene TRBV3-2); TRBD1 matches at 7 bases. Germline CDR1 reads LGHDT; CDR2 reads YNNKEL (reference sequence). Unmatched junction bases numbered 8, after V lost 3 bases and J lost 13 bases. CDR3 length: 13 amino acids. CDR3 nucleotides: TGTGCCAGCAGCCAGACACAGGGGTTAGGACTGTTTTTT. It specifies CASSQTQGLGLFF.

The chain carries TRBV6-4 and TRBJ1-6; D ambiguous. Trimming left V 0 bases short and J 0 bases short, with 9 bases between. The CDR3 is 17 residues long. Germline values: CDR1 MRHNA, CDR2 SNTAGT. Here the CDR3 DNA reads TGTGCCAGCAGTGACTCAACGGTGAGCTCCTATAATTCACCCCTCCACTTT. Translated: CASSDSTVSSYNSPLHF.

V is TRBV9 and J is TRBJ2-7; 7 nucleotides align to TRBD1. Germline CDR1 and CDR2: SGDLS and YYNGEE. The V segment lost 4 bases and the J segment 3 bases; nucleotides outside the gene matches: 7. The CDR3 runs 14 residues. Here the CDR3 reads CASSPGQSFYEQYF. As DNA, the CDR3 is TGTGCCAGCAGCCCGGGACAGAGCTTCTACGAGCAGTACTTC.

The J gene is TRBJ2-4, the V gene TRBV3-1 (or the pseudogene TRBV3-2); D is possibly TRBD1 (5 bases). CDR3 length: 21 amino acids. CDR1 LGHDT and CDR2 YNNKEL come from the germline V gene (reference sequence). V dropped 4 bases and J dropped 0 bases, with 28 bases sitting between them. The CDR3 spells CASSPKSPQVLKFLAKNIQYF. Written as DNA, the CDR3 is TGTGCCAGCAGCCCTAAGTCCCCACAGGTCCTTAAATTTCTAGCCAAAAACATTCAGTACTTC.

The count of this clone is one. V gene TRBV9 combines with J gene TRBJ2-1; TRBD2 is a possible D gene (5 bases). This CDR3 has 14 residues. Deletions cut 0 bases from V and 10 bases from J, with 14 bases between. Germline CDR1 and CDR2: SGDLS and YYNGEE. The CDR3 loop reads CASSVGTLRGEQFF. CDR3 coding DNA: TGTGCCAGCAGCGTAGGGACCCTCCGCGGGGAGCAGTTCTTC.

V usage is TRBV6-1 and J usage is TRBJ1-2; 8 bases are shared with TRBD1. This CDR3 contains 13 residues. Germline V gene data show CDR1 as MNHNS and CDR2 as SASEGT. Trimming took 1 base from V and 5 from J; bases not matched to a gene: 0. The CDR3 is CASSEGDRYGYTF. CDR3 bases: TGTGCCAGCAGTGAAGGGGACAGGTATGGCTACACCTTC.